The T cell receptor beta chain described here comes from a study of cytomegalovirus exposure and HLA in healthy donors. This clone was observed a single time. Its specificity is unknown. Study-level results: According to the study, some 160 TCR beta chains were cytomegalovirus-associated. Later analysis indicated greater clonal expansion among HLA-associated TCR beta chains than among equally common other chains.

The PCR ran on 60 Vbeta and 13 Jbeta primers. The table came from immunoSEQ multiplex PCR; TCRdb's copy has only in-frame clones and leaves some out. The data hold under 85,000 clones, with roughly 76% observed a single time. CDR1 is SGHTA, CDR2 FQGNSA, per germline. Germline trimming cut 3 bases from V and 2 bases from J; bases unmatched to any gene: 0. The CDR3 is 14 amino acids. The sample consisted of PBMCs. The source is a man younger than 30 in good health and CMV-seronegative. The chain employs TRBV7-2 and TRBJ1-5; TRBD1 matches 8 bases. The CDR3 loop is CASSLDRGNQPQHF. CDR3 in DNA: TGTGCCAGCAGCTTGGACAGGGGCAATCAGCCCCAGCATTTT.